The 11 T cell receptor beta chains in this list originate from one sample, sequenced in a study of neoadjuvant anti-PD-1 for oral cavity cancer. Here immunoSEQ multiplex PCR was the method, and the copy in TCRdb shows in-frame clones only, minus some. The sample has about 14,000 clones; 60% to 70% are singletons. The material was PBMCs, obtained before nivolumab (anti-PD-1) treatment. The receptors come from a person aged 40-85 years with oral cavity squamous cell carcinoma.

CDR3 in DNA: TGTGCCAGTAGTATTAGTGGAGCCTACGAGCAGTACTTC. The encoded protein is CASSISGAYEQYF. The V and J genes are TRBV19 and TRBJ2-7; D is ambiguous. From germline, CDR1 is LNHDA and CDR2 SQIVND (reference sequence). This CDR3 has 13 residues. Trimming cost V 3 bases and J 2 bases, with 8 bases left between them.

This chain joins TRBV28 and TRBJ2-7; 11 bases line up with TRBD2. The CDR3 extends over 15 amino acids. The germline V gene has CDR1 MDHEN and CDR2 SYDVKM. V was clipped by 6 bases and J by 0 bases; unmatched bases: 4. CDR3: CASSSGLADSYEQYF. The CDR3, as DNA: TGTGCCAGCAGCTCGGGACTAGCGGACTCCTACGAGCAGTACTTC.

V is TRBV28 and J is TRBJ2-3, with D possibly TRBD1 on 6 matching bases. CDR3 length equals 16 residues. Germline V gene sequence: CDR1 MDHEN, CDR2 SYDVKM. V was clipped by 5 bases and J by 2 bases, with 17 bases between them. The CDR3 bases are TGTGCCAGCAGTACGGACAGCTCCACGATCACAGATACGCAGTATTTT. The encoded protein is CASSTDSSTITDTQYF.

The chain recombines TRBV5-4 with TRBJ1-4, with no clear D. The V and J ends lost 0 bases and 5 bases respectively, with 5 bases between them. Germline V gene sequence: CDR1 SGHNT, CDR2 YYREEE (reference sequence). CDR3 length equals 13 residues. The CDR3 is CASSLGGNEKLFF. CDR3 nucleotides: TGTGCCAGCAGCTTGGGGGGAAATGAAAAACTGTTTTTT.

The sample holds a few counts of this clone. The genes are TRBV6-1 and TRBJ2-1, with D unclear. This CDR3 comprises 13 residues. Germline CDR1 and CDR2: MNHNS and SASEGT. V lost 2 bases and J 4 bases, leaving 6 bases between the germline ends. This chain's CDR3 is CASSELRYNEQFF. As DNA, the CDR3 is TGTGCCAGCAGTGAACTACGGTACAATGAGCAGTTCTTC.

This clone was detected only a few times. The rearrangement uses TRBV29-1 and TRBJ2-3; D may be TRBD1 or TRBD2 (6 bases each). The CDR3 contains 14 residues. Germline CDR1 reads SQVTM; CDR2 reads ANQGSEA. Trimming shortened V by 5 bases and J by 0 bases, and 12 bases separated the two germline ends. This CDR3 reads CSVRRDTSTDTQYF. The CDR3 coding sequence is TGCAGCGTTAGGCGGGACACGAGCACAGATACGCAGTATTTT.

The V call is TRBV5-5, the J call TRBJ2-1; 9 bases fit TRBD2. The ends lost 5 bases at V and 0 bases at J; junction bases unmatched: 12. Germline lookup yields CDR1 SGHKS and CDR2 YYEKEE (reference sequence). The CDR3 has 18 residues. The CDR3 region has the DNA TGTGCCAGCAGACTGCTTCCGGCTAGCGGGGCCTCCTACAATGAGCAGTTCTTC. Amino acids: CASRLLPASGASYNEQFF.

The V call is TRBV10-3, the J call TRBJ1-2, with TRBD1 as a possible D gene (5 bases). CDR3 length: 14 residues. Germline V lookup: CDR1 ENHRY, CDR2 SYGVKD. V shed 5 bases and J shed 3 bases, with 13 bases lying between them. CDR3: CAISSGLLDYGYTF. In nucleotides, the CDR3 is TGTGCCATCAGTTCAGGGTTATTGGACTATGGCTACACCTTC.

The chain is built from TRBV28 and TRBJ1-4; D is undetermined. From germline, CDR1 is MDHEN and CDR2 SYDVKM. The germline V and J ends were trimmed by 2 bases and 3 bases, with 7 bases remaining between them. The CDR3 length is 14 residues. The CDR3 sequence: CASSLLGSNEKLFF. The CDR3 nucleotides read TGTGCCAGCAGTTTACTGGGTTCTAATGAAAAACTGTTTTTT.

This clone was seen a few times. The chain employs TRBV6-5 and TRBJ2-1, with 7 bases matching TRBD2. This CDR3 spans 15 amino acids. Germline CDR1 and CDR2: MNHEY and SVGAGI. With 6 bases clipped from V and 3 bases from J, the junction kept 8 bases outside the gene matches. The CDR3 DNA is TGTGCCAGCAGGGGGCTAGCGGAACTCTACAATGAGCAGTTCTTC. Protein product: CASRGLAELYNEQFF.

The gene calls are TRBV30 and TRBJ1-4; 8 bases are a match to TRBD1. The V segment lost 1 base and the J segment 1 base; nucleotides outside the gene matches: 2. The CDR3 runs to 15 residues. From germline, CDR1 is GTSNPN and CDR2 SVGIG (reference sequence). CDR3 nucleotides: TGTGCCTGGAGTGACGACAGGGGAACTAATGAAAAACTGTTTTTT. It encodes CAWSDDRGTNEKLFF.